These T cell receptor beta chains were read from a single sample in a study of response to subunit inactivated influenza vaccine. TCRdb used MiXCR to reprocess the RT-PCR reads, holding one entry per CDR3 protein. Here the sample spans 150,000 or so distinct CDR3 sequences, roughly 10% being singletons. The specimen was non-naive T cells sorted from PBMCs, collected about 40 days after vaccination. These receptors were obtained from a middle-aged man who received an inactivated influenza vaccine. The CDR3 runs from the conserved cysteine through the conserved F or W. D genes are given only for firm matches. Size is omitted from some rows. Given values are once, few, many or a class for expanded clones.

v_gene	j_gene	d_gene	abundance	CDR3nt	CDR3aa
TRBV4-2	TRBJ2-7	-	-	TGTGCCAGCAGCCAAGAATCAGGACTTTCCTACGAGCAGTACTTC	CASSQESGLSYEQYF
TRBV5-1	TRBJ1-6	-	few	TGCGCCAGCAGTCCCAGTGACCTCCACTTT	CASSPSDLHF
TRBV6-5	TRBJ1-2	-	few	TGTGCCAGCAGTTTCCGCTTTGGAGGGTGGGATGGCTACACCTTC	CASSFRFGGWDGYTF
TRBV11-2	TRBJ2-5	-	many	TGTGCCAGCAGCTTAGTAGGGGGGGTCCAAGAGACCCAGTACTTC	CASSLVGGVQETQYF
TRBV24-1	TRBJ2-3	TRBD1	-	TGTGCCAGCAGTGTTGGGACAGGGTTGAGAGGTACGCAGTATTTT	CASSVGTGLRGTQYF
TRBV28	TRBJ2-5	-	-	TGTGCCAGCAGTTCCCTGGGGAGTCAAGAGACCCAGTACTTC	CASSSLGSQETQYF
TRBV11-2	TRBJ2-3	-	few	TGTGCCAGCAGCCTATCATTGAAGGATACGCAGTATTTT	CASSLSLKDTQYF
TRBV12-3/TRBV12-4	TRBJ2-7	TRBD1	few	TGTGCCAGCAGCACTCCCGGGACAGGGGGAGCCTACGAGCAGTACTTC	CASSTPGTGGAYEQYF
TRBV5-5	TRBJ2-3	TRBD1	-	TGTGCCAGCAGCGCGGGGACAGGTAGGACAGATACGCAGTATTTT	CASSAGTGRTDTQYF
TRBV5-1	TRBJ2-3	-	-	TGCGCCAGCAGCTTGGCCAGGGATACGCAGTATTTT	CASSLARDTQYF
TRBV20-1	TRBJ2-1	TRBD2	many	TGCAGCAAACTAGCGGGAGGTCCGCACAATGAGCAGTTCTTC	CSKLAGGPHNEQFF
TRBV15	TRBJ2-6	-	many	TGTGCCACCAGCAGAGATCTGCTTCCCGGGGCCAACGTCCTGACTTTC	CATSRDLLPGANVLTF
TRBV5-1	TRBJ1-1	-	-	TGCGCCAGCCGAAGGGAGCCCACTGAAGCTTTCTTT	CASRREPTEAFF
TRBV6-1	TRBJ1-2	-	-	TGTGCCAGCCAGGGCACGTCGGGGGGCTACACCTTC	CASQGTSGGYTF
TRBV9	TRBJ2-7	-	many	TGTGCCAGCAGCGTAGGATGGGGGCTGAACGAGCAGTACTTC	CASSVGWGLNEQYF
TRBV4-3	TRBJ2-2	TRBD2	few	TGCGCCAGCAGCCAACGGGCGGGGGGGCGGACCGGGGAGCTGTTTTTT	CASSQRAGGRTGELFF